The 6 T cell receptor beta chains listed next were all sequenced from one sample in a study of radiotherapy plus CTLA-4 blockade in lung cancer. The repertoire was sequenced with immunoSEQ multiplex PCR; TCRdb's copy has only in-frame clones and lacks some. The sample consists of tens of thousands of clones, about three quarters of them appearing once. The sample in question was peripheral blood, obtained from a patient treated with radiotherapy plus ipilimumab. These receptors originate from a human donor with non-small cell lung cancer that progressed on radiotherapy plus ipilimumab.

The gene calls are TRBV27 and TRBJ2-7; D is undetermined. This CDR3 is built from 15 residues. V lost 3 bases to trimming and J lost 2 bases, with 14 bases between them. Germline V CDR1 and CDR2: MNHEY, SMNVEV (reference sequence). The CDR3 sequence is CASSFSLGSPYEQYF. CDR3 DNA: TGTGCCAGCAGTTTTTCGTTGGGCAGTCCCTACGAGCAGTACTTC.

The rearrangement uses TRBV5-1 and TRBJ1-4; D unclear. The CDR3 sequence is 14 residues long. Deletions cut 3 bases from V and 7 bases from J, with 13 bases between. CDR1 is SGHRS, CDR2 YFSETQ, per germline. The CDR3 nucleotides are TGCGCCAGCAGCTCGCCGGGGATGAGTGAAAAACTGTTTTTT. This sequence encodes CASSSPGMSEKLFF.

The chain recombines TRBV25-1 with TRBJ2-3, with D tentatively TRBD1 (5 bases). V was clipped by 6 bases and J by 5 bases, with 9 bases between them. CDR1 is MGHDK, CDR2 SYGVNS, per germline. This CDR3 is built from 12 residues. Here the CDR3 DNA reads TGTGCCAGCAGAGACACAGGAGATACGCAGTATTTT. It encodes CASRDTGDTQYF.

The rearrangement links TRBV11-3 to TRBJ2-2, with unresolved D. The CDR3 totals 13 residues. V lost 0 bases and J 6 bases, leaving 5 bases between the germline ends. Germline loops: CDR1 SGHNT, CDR2 YENEEA. The CDR3 sequence is CASSLDRAGELFF. The CDR3 DNA follows: TGTGCCAGCAGCTTAGATCGGGCCGGGGAGCTGTTTTTT.

The chain couples TRBV18 to TRBJ1-1, with 7 bases fitting TRBD1. Germline loops: CDR1 KGHSH, CDR2 LQKENI. This CDR3 spans 15 amino acids. Losses at the gene ends were 6 bases for V and 4 bases for J; bases not matched to a gene: 11. DNA for the CDR3: TGTGCCAGCTCGTCTAGGGGGCCTTTGAGCACTGAAGCTTTCTTT. It translates to CASSSRGPLSTEAFF.

The V call is TRBV27, the J call TRBJ2-7, with D tentatively TRBD2 (6 bases). This CDR3 spans 14 amino acids. V gave up 3 bases and J gave up 2 bases, with 11 bases separating them. Looked up from germline, CDR1 is MNHEY and CDR2 is SMNVEV (reference sequence). CDR3 coding DNA: TGTGCCAGCAGTTTTGCGGGAACCGCCTACGAGCAGTACTTC. This translates into CASSFAGTAYEQYF.